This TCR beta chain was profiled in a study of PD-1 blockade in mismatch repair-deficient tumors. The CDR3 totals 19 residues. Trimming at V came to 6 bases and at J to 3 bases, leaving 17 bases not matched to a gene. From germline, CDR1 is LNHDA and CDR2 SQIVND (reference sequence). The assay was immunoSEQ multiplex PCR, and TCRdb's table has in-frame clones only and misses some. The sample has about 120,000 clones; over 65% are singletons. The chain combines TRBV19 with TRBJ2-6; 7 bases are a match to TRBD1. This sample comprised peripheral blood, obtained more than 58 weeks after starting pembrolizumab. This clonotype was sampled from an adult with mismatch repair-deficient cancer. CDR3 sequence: CASSRYTGTALGGANVLTF. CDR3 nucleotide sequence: TGTGCCAGTAGCAGATATACCGGGACAGCTTTAGGTGGGGCCAACGTCCTGACTTTC.